The 30 T cell receptor beta chains below come from one sample, sequenced in a study of T cells after yellow fever vaccination. TCRdb redid the calling of the 5' RACE reads with MiXCR, one entry per CDR3 protein. The sample includes hundreds of thousands of distinct CDR3 sequences, over 4.5% of them seen just once. Sequencing was performed on CD4+ T cells sorted from PBMCs, taken on the day of the yellow fever booster vaccination. The receptors originated from a young man who received the YFV17D yellow fever vaccine.

J is TRBJ2-7 and V is TRBV4-3; 7 bases map to TRBD2. With V trimmed by 1 base and J by 0 bases, 6 bases remained unmatched. Germline V gene sequence: CDR1 LGHNA, CDR2 YSLEER. This CDR3 is built from 16 residues. DNA of the CDR3: TGCGCCAGCAGCCAAGTAGCTAGCGGTTACTCCTACGAGCAGTACTTC. It codes for CASSQVASGYSYEQYF.

This chain connects TRBV12-3 or TRBV12-4 to TRBJ1-6; D gene uncertain. The CDR3 length is 13 residues. Trimming took 6 bases from V and 11 from J, leaving 14 bases between them. This CDR3 is CASSPTPGAPLHF. The DNA of the CDR3 is TGTGCCAGCAGCCCTACCCCCGGGGCACCCCTCCACTTT.

This clonotype was detected a few times. The V and J genes are TRBV29-1 and TRBJ1-2; TRBD1 aligns across 7 bases. This CDR3 contains 13 residues. With 3 bases clipped from V and 4 bases from J, the junction kept 5 bases outside the gene matches. The germline V gene encodes CDR1 SQVTM and CDR2 ANQGSEA. The CDR3 protein is CSVEARGGYGYTF. The CDR3 DNA reads TGCAGCGTTGAGGCCAGGGGGGGCTATGGCTACACCTTC.

This clonotype appeared a few times. For the CDR3, the DNA is TGTGCCAGCAGCCCCCGGCAGGGGAGCGCTCAGCCCCAGCATTTT. It encodes CASSPRQGSAQPQHF. The V and J genes are TRBV7-2 and TRBJ1-5; TRBD1 might be the D (6 bases). The CDR3 runs 15 residues. CDR1 and CDR2 from the germline V gene are SGHTA and FQGNSA. Deletions cut 5 bases from V and 6 bases from J, with 17 bases between.

In its sample, this clonotype was seen a few times. The rearrangement uses TRBV2 and TRBJ2-1; tentative D call: TRBD2 (6 bases). Trimming removed 3 bases from V and 4 bases from J, with 16 bases in between. Germline V gene data show CDR1 as SNHLY and CDR2 as FYNNEI. This CDR3 contains 16 residues. The CDR3 DNA reads as TGTGCCAGCAGTGACGTGCGGAGGGCCCTGTACAATGAGCAGTTCTTC. Its protein is CASSDVRRALYNEQFF.

This clonotype was found a few times. The J gene is TRBJ2-5, the V gene TRBV5-4, with D tentatively TRBD1 (6 bases). Trimming took 4 bases from V and 5 from J, leaving 21 bases between them. This CDR3 comprises 16 residues. Germline CDR1 reads SGHNT; CDR2 reads YYREEE (reference sequence). The CDR3 sequence is CASSTYSWGQLETQYF. As DNA, the CDR3 is TGTGCCAGCAGCACATACAGTTGGGGGCAATTGGAGACCCAGTACTTC.

This clonotype was observed a handful of times. The V gene is TRBV12-3 or TRBV12-4, the J gene TRBJ2-3; D not certain. The CDR3 runs 16 residues. V was clipped by 1 base and J by 0 bases, with 11 bases between them. The CDR3 coding sequence is TGTGCCAGCAGTTTAGGCGTCGATTTCAGCACAGATACGCAGTATTTT. This encodes CASSLGVDFSTDTQYF.

This clonotype was seen only a few times. This chain links TRBV5-1 with TRBJ2-3, with 7 positions matching TRBD2. Germline-derived CDR1 and CDR2 are SGHRS and YFSETQ. This CDR3 has 17 residues. The V segment lost 1 base and the J segment 0 bases; nucleotides outside the gene matches: 8. The CDR3, as DNA: TGCGCCAGCAGCTTGCTTGCGGGAGCGCCTAGCACAGATACGCAGTATTTT. This codes for CASSLLAGAPSTDTQYF.

At least ten counts were recorded for this clonotype. CDR3 amino acids: CASSYNTGELFF. The CDR3 DNA is TGTGCCAGCAGCTACAACACCGGGGAGCTGTTTTTT. The V and J genes are TRBV7-2 and TRBJ2-2, with D uncertain. Trimming removed 4 bases from V and 2 bases from J, with 2 bases in between. CDR1 and CDR2 from the germline V gene are SGHTA and FQGNSA. CDR3 length: 12 amino acids.

This sequence joins TRBV20-1 and TRBJ2-3; TRBD1 is a possible D gene (5 bases). The CDR3 length is 13 residues. V was pared by 3 bases and J by 4 bases, with 11 bases between. The germline V gene has CDR1 DFQATT and CDR2 SNEGSKA (reference sequence). The CDR3 DNA reads TGCAGTGCTAGGGCCCTCAGGGCAGATACGCAGTATTTT. Its protein is CSARALRADTQYF.

This clonotype was observed at least ten times. The chain combines TRBV9 with TRBJ1-6; D gene unclear. V lost 0 bases and J lost 0, with 7 bases in between. There are 16 residues in the CDR3. Germline CDR1 SGDLS, CDR2 YYNGEE. The CDR3 here is CASSVGTSSYNSPLHF. DNA for the CDR3: TGTGCCAGCAGCGTAGGGACTTCCTCCTATAATTCACCCCTCCACTTT.

This clonotype was detected only a few times. The V gene is TRBV5-1, the J gene TRBJ2-1; 8 nucleotides match TRBD2. There are 15 residues in the CDR3. Germline CDR1 reads SGHRS; CDR2 reads YFSETQ. V lost 0 bases and J lost 8; bases outside the gene matches: 7. Here the CDR3 reads CASSLVGGGEYEQFF. In DNA, the CDR3 is TGCGCCAGCAGCTTGGTCGGGGGGGGCGAGTATGAGCAGTTCTTC.

V gene TRBV10-3 combines with J gene TRBJ1-1, with D uncertain. The CDR3 spans 12 residues. From germline, CDR1 is ENHRY and CDR2 SYGVKD. V shed 3 bases and J shed 4 bases, with 6 bases lying between them. CDR3: CAISDRLTEAFF. The DNA for the CDR3 is TGTGCCATCAGTGACCGACTCACTGAAGCTTTCTTT.

This clonotype showed up just a few times. The chain has TRBV7-4 and TRBJ2-7, with 8 bases fitting TRBD2. The length of the CDR3 is 13 residues. J lost 6 bases, V lost 5 bases, and 6 bases had no gene match. The germline gives CDR1 SGHVT, CDR2 SQSDAQ. CDR3 in DNA: TGTGCCAGCAGCCGTGCGGGGGGCGGCGAGCAGTACGTC. Amino acid sequence: CASSRAGGGEQYV.

This clonotype was detected ten times or more. V is TRBV6-5 and J is TRBJ2-5, with D possibly being TRBD2 (5 bases). Germline V gene lookup returns CDR1 MNHEY and CDR2 SVGAGI. This CDR3 contains 13 residues. Between the trimmed V and J ends, which lost 5 bases and 0 bases, there was a span of 7 bases. CDR3 sequence (DNA): TGTGCCAGCAGTCCGGGATACCAAGAGACCCAGTACTTC. Translating it yields CASSPGYQETQYF.

This clonotype showed up many times. The chain uses TRBV7-6 and TRBJ2-5; maybe TRBD2 (6 bases). Deletions cut 3 bases from V and 5 bases from J, with 16 bases between. The CDR3 runs 15 residues. Per the germline V gene, CDR1 is SGHVS and CDR2 is FNYEAQ. The CDR3: CASSLRWAGGETQYF. CDR3 coding DNA: TGTGCCAGCAGCTTGCGATGGGCAGGAGGGGAGACCCAGTACTTC. Using reference TRBV7-6 and TRBJ2-5 for the parts outside the CDR3, the full variable domain is GAGVSQSPRYKVTKRGQDVALRCDPISGHVSLYWYRQALGQGPEFLTYFNYEAQQDKSGLPNDRFSAERPEGSISTLTIQRTEQRDSAMYRCASSLRWAGGETQYFGPGTRLLVL.

V and J are TRBV20-1 and TRBJ2-7, with D possibly matching TRBD1 (6 bases). Germline CDR1 is DFQATT and CDR2 is SNEGSKA (reference sequence). The CDR3 has 12 residues. The V end lost 2 bases, the J end lost 5 bases, and 10 bases lay between the germline ends. The CDR3 bases are TGCAGTGCTAGATCAGGGGTGGACGAGCAGTACTTC. Protein product: CSARSGVDEQYF.

In its sample, this clonotype was seen many times. This chain connects TRBV5-1 to TRBJ2-1; 7 bases map to TRBD2. V lost 4 bases to trimming and J lost 8 bases; unmatched junction nucleotides: 12. Germline V gene lookup returns CDR1 SGHRS and CDR2 YFSETQ. The CDR3 has 15 residues. In DNA, the CDR3 is TGCGCCAGCAGCCGCCTCGGGGAGGGGATGCATGAGCAGTTCTTC. Protein: CASSRLGEGMHEQFF.

V gene TRBV2 combines with J gene TRBJ1-5; D ambiguous. Germline CDR1 is SNHLY and CDR2 is FYNNEI. CDR3 length: 14 residues. V was trimmed by 2 bases and J by 4 bases, leaving 9 bases between them. As DNA, the CDR3 is TGTGCCAGCAGTGAACTCAGAAGTAATCAGCCCCAGCATTTT. As protein: CASSELRSNQPQHF. Full variable domain (rest looked up from reference TRBV2 and TRBJ1-5): EPEVTQTPSHQVTQMGQEVILRCVPISNHLYFYWYRQILGQKVEFLVSFYNNEISEKSEIFDDQFSVERPDGSNFTLKIRSTKLEDSAMYFCASSELRSNQPQHFGDGTRLSIL.

This clonotype was seen repeatedly, ten times or more. The genes are TRBV5-1 and TRBJ1-6; 9 nucleotides match TRBD1. Germline loops: CDR1 SGHRS, CDR2 YFSETQ. The CDR3 is made up of 14 amino acids. The V and J ends lost 3 bases and 7 bases, in that order; junction bases with no gene match: 2. CDR3 nucleotide sequence: TGCGCCAGCAGCTGGACAGGGGCGAATTCACCCCTCCACTTT. Residues: CASSWTGANSPLHF. Full variable domain (rest looked up from reference TRBV5-1 and TRBJ1-6): KAGVTQTPRYLIKTRGQQVTLSCSPISGHRSVSWYQQTPGQGLQFLFEYFSETQRNKGNFPGRFSGRQFSNSRSEMNVSTLELGDSALYLCASSWTGANSPLHFGNGTRLTVT.

Turning to this clonotype: A read error may be the cause here, since a much bigger clone is one base away. The chain joins TRBV7-2 to TRBJ1-4, with unresolved D. The CDR3 spans 12 residues. Per the germline V gene, CDR1 is SGHTA and CDR2 is FQGNSA. With 1 base removed from V and 8 bases from J, the gap between germline ends came to 5 bases. Here the CDR3 DNA reads TGTGCCAGCAGCTTAGATCAGGAAAAACTGTTTTTT. Residues: CASSLDQEKLFF.

The V and J genes are TRBV20-1 and TRBJ2-3, with D maybe TRBD2 (6 bases). Germline V CDR1 and CDR2: DFQATT, SNEGSKA (reference sequence). Trimming removed 6 bases from V and 2 bases from J, with 9 bases in between. The CDR3 loop spans 12 amino acids. In DNA, the CDR3 is TGCAGTGCGTCGGGGGACACAGATACGCAGTATTTT. As protein: CSASGDTDTQYF.

The rearrangement links TRBV9 to TRBJ2-3; 12 bases fit TRBD2. Per germline, CDR1 SGDLS and CDR2 YYNGEE. V lost 2 bases, J lost 10 bases, and 14 bases stayed unmatched. This CDR3 has 17 amino acids. CDR3 sequence: CASSVSSGGAVPLAQYF. In DNA, the CDR3 is TGTGCCAGCAGCGTTTCTAGCGGGGGGGCCGTCCCCTTGGCGCAGTATTTT.

In its sample, this clonotype was seen many times. The rearrangement joins TRBV20-1 to TRBJ1-6, with D hard to call. The CDR3 extends over 15 amino acids. Germline assignment: CDR1 DFQATT and CDR2 SNEGSKA (reference sequence). V dropped 1 base and J dropped 0 bases, with 7 bases sitting between them. The CDR3 spells CSARAGISYNSPLHF. The CDR3 region has the DNA TGCAGTGCTAGAGCGGGAATCTCCTATAATTCACCCCTCCACTTT.

This clonotype occurred a few times. The gene calls are TRBV6-5 and TRBJ2-7, with D unresolved. This CDR3 comprises 15 residues. Trimming took 6 bases from V and 4 from J, leaving 19 bases between them. The germline gives CDR1 MNHEY, CDR2 SVGAGI. In nucleotides, the CDR3 is TGTGCCAGCAGGCCATTCCCCGGACCCCATTACGAGCAGTACGTC. Its protein product is CASRPFPGPHYEQYV.

This clonotype has more than one count but fewer than ten. This chain links TRBV5-1 with TRBJ2-7, with D tentatively TRBD1 (6 bases). CDR1 is SGHRS and CDR2 is YFSETQ in the germline V gene. With 4 bases removed from V and 2 bases from J, the gap between germline ends came to 10 bases. CDR3 length: 13 amino acids. The chain's CDR3 is CASSNGQTYEQYF. The DNA for the CDR3 is TGCGCCAGCAGCAATGGACAGACCTACGAGCAGTACTTC.

This clonotype has ten or more counts. The chain has TRBV29-1 and TRBJ1-3, with TRBD1 as a possible D gene (6 bases). The germline V gene encodes CDR1 SQVTM and CDR2 ANQGSEA. This CDR3 has 14 amino acids. The ends were cut back, 2 bases at V and 3 bases at J, with 11 bases in the middle. CDR3 residues: CSVENRERGNTIYF. The DNA of the CDR3 is TGCAGCGTTGAAAACAGGGAACGTGGAAACACCATATATTTT.

This clonotype was recorded many times. V and J are TRBV6-6 and TRBJ1-4; D is unresolved. The V gene lost 2 bases and the J gene lost 0 bases, with 7 bases spanning the gap. CDR1 and CDR2 from the germline V gene are MNHNY and SVGAGI (reference sequence). The CDR3 extends over 15 amino acids. In DNA, the CDR3 is TGTGCCAGCAGTTACAGCGCCGCAACTAATGAAAAACTGTTTTTT. Translating gives CASSYSAATNEKLFF.

This clonotype has only a few counts. This sequence joins TRBV7-3 and TRBJ2-3, with no clear D. CDR3 length: 13 amino acids. Germline CDR1 is SGHTA and CDR2 is FQGTGA. V dropped 5 bases and J dropped 2 bases, with 8 bases sitting between them. CDR3 in DNA: TGTGCCAGCAGCCCAGTCCCCACAGATACGCAGTATTTT. As protein: CASSPVPTDTQYF.

The V gene is TRBV4-1, the J gene TRBJ1-4; 8 bases agree with TRBD1. The germline V gene has CDR1 MGHRA and CDR2 YSYEKL. The CDR3 spans 15 residues. With V trimmed by 1 base and J by 6 bases, 4 bases remained unmatched. The CDR3 sequence: CASSQAGTGHEKLFF. For the CDR3, the DNA is TGCGCCAGCAGCCAAGCCGGGACAGGTCATGAAAAACTGTTTTTT.